The 12 T cell receptor beta chains listed next were all sequenced from one sample in a study of cytomegalovirus exposure and HLA in healthy donors. 13 Jbeta primers and 60 Vbeta primers were used for the PCR. Libraries were prepared by immunoSEQ multiplex PCR; TCRdb keeps only in-frame clonotypes and omits some of them. The sample lists 100,000 or so clones, 81% occurring once. The sequencing sample was made of PBMCs. These receptors originate from a man aged 35 to 55 in good health and CMV-seropositive.

The genes are TRBV2 and TRBJ1-2, with D possibly matching TRBD1 (5 bases). The CDR3 is 14 amino acids. CDR1 and CDR2 from the germline V gene are SNHLY and FYNNEI. V dropped 2 bases and J dropped 8 bases, with 15 bases sitting between them. DNA of the CDR3: TGTGCCAGCAGTGAATGGGGCACTCACGGCGGCTACACCTTC. Protein sequence: CASSEWGTHGGYTF.

The chain uses TRBV5-1 and TRBJ1-1; 7 bases are a match to TRBD1. CDR1 SGHRS and CDR2 YFSETQ come from the germline V gene. The CDR3 extends over 14 amino acids. Trimming removed 3 bases from V and 0 bases from J; junction bases left unmatched: 2. The CDR3 nucleotides read TGCGCCAGCAGCTGGGACAGCTTGAACACTGAAGCTTTCTTT. This sequence encodes CASSWDSLNTEAFF. The complete variable domain, with remaining parts taken from reference TRBV5-1 and TRBJ1-1, reads KAGVTQTPRYLIKTRGQQVTLSCSPISGHRSVSWYQQTPGQGLQFLFEYFSETQRNKGNFPGRFSGRQFSNSRSEMNVSTLELGDSALYLCASSWDSLNTEAFFGQGTRLTVV.

This rearrangement joins TRBV7-9 to TRBJ1-1, with D unclear. Germline CDR1 SEHNR, CDR2 FQNEAQ (reference sequence). Trimming removed 5 bases from V and 5 bases from J, with 21 bases in between. The CDR3 spans 16 residues. The CDR3 region is CASSPRAARIATEAFF. CDR3 in DNA: TGTGCCAGCAGCCCCCGGGCGGCGAGAATAGCGACTGAAGCTTTCTTT.

This clone has a handful of counts. The chain joins TRBV7-6 to TRBJ2-1; 15 bases align to TRBD2. This CDR3 is built from 19 residues. CDR1 is SGHVS and CDR2 is FNYEAQ in the germline V gene. V shed 5 bases and J 6 bases; nucleotides not matched to a gene: 14. The CDR3 nucleotides read TGTGCCAGCAGCACGGGACTAGCGGGAGGTATGACCCTAGTCAATGAGCAGTTCTTC. Its protein is CASSTGLAGGMTLVNEQFF.

The chain couples TRBV6-1 to TRBJ1-5; unclear D gene. In germline, CDR1 is MNHNS, CDR2 SASEGT. Trimming left V 5 bases short and J 7 bases short, with 15 bases between. This CDR3 spans 14 amino acids. CDR3 residues: CASSYSGPGQPQHF. The CDR3 nucleotides are TGTGCCAGCAGTTATTCAGGTCCGGGGCAGCCCCAGCATTTT.

This chain uses TRBV12-5 with TRBJ2-7; D is undetermined. Germline V gene data show CDR1 as LGHNT and CDR2 as FRNRAP. V gave up 0 bases and J gave up 0 bases, with 9 bases separating them. The CDR3 totals 15 residues. The CDR3 protein is CASGLVYPSSYEQYF. CDR3 coding DNA: TGTGCTAGTGGTTTGGTTTATCCCAGCTCCTACGAGCAGTACTTC.

The chain carries TRBV28 and TRBJ2-1; the D gene is possibly TRBD2 (6 bases). Germline-derived CDR1 and CDR2 are MDHEN and SYDVKM. This CDR3 comprises 17 residues. The CDR3, as DNA: TGTGCTACCCATCGGGACTCCTACTCATCCTCCTACAATGAGCAGTTCTTC. Amino acid sequence: CATHRDSYSSSYNEQFF.

The genes are TRBV6-4 and TRBJ1-5; no firm D call. There are 15 residues in the CDR3. Between the trimmed V and J ends, which lost 2 bases and 0 bases, there was a span of 8 bases. Looked up from germline, CDR1 is MRHNA and CDR2 is SNTAGT. This chain's CDR3 is CASSDTNYSNQPQHF. CDR3 in DNA: TGTGCCAGCAGTGACACCAACTATAGCAATCAGCCCCAGCATTTT.

The chain uses TRBV5-4 and TRBJ1-2, with 8 bases aligning to TRBD1. The J segment lost 3 bases and the V segment lost 5 bases, leaving 6 bases of the junction unmatched. CDR1 is SGHNT and CDR2 is YYREEE in the germline V gene (reference sequence). The CDR3 is 14 residues long. The CDR3 DNA is TGTGCCAGCAGGAAGGACAGGGCGGACTATGGCTACACCTTC. It yields the protein CASRKDRADYGYTF.

The rearrangement links TRBV28 to TRBJ1-5; D gene uncertain. Germline V gene sequence: CDR1 MDHEN, CDR2 SYDVKM. Trimming took off 6 bases at V and 6 bases at J, with 9 bases between the two ends. The CDR3 is made up of 12 amino acids. CDR3 protein: CASREGGQPQHF. The DNA for the CDR3 is TGTGCCAGCAGGGAGGGAGGTCAGCCCCAGCATTTT.

The chain carries TRBV7-3 and TRBJ2-1; TRBD1 agrees at 8 bases. Losses at the gene ends were 5 bases for V and 5 bases for J; bases not matched to a gene: 8. This CDR3 region has 15 residues. Germline assignment: CDR1 SGHTA and CDR2 FQGTGA. DNA for the CDR3: TGTGCCAGCAGCCCGGACAGGGTCACGAACAATGAGCAGTTCTTC. Translated: CASSPDRVTNNEQFF.

J is TRBJ1-5 and V is TRBV7-9; tentatively, D is TRBD1 (6 bases). The CDR3 runs to 15 residues. Germline V gene sequence: CDR1 SEHNR, CDR2 FQNEAQ (reference sequence). Trimming pared 5 bases from V and 0 bases from J, leaving 11 bases between. Here the CDR3 DNA reads TGTGCCAGCAGCCTGACAGGCGATAGCAATCAGCCCCAGCATTTT. The encoded protein is CASSLTGDSNQPQHF.